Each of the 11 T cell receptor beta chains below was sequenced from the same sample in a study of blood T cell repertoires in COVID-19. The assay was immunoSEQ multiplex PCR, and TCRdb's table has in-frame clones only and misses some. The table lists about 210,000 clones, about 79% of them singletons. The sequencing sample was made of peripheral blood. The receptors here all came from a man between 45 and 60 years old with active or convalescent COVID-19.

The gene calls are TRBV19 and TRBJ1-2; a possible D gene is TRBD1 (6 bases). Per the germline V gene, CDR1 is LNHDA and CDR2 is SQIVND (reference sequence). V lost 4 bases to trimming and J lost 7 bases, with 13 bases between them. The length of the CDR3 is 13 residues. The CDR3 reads CASSTQGVGGYTF. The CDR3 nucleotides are TGTGCCAGTAGTACACAGGGAGTGGGTGGCTACACCTTC. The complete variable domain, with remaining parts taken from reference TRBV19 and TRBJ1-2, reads DGGITQSPKYLFRKEGQNVTLSCEQNLNHDAMYWYRQDPGQGLRLIYYSQIVNDFQKGDIAEGYSVSREKKESFPLTVTSAQKNPTAFYLCASSTQGVGGYTFGSGTRLTVV.

CDR3: CASSLMAGGYYGYTF. In DNA, the CDR3 is TGTGCCAGCAGTTTAATGGCAGGGGGGTACTATGGCTACACCTTC. The chain carries TRBV27 and TRBJ1-2, with 7 bases that match TRBD1. Germline V gene lookup returns CDR1 MNHEY and CDR2 SMNVEV (reference sequence). The length of the CDR3 is 15 residues. V was pared by 2 bases and J by 3 bases, with 6 bases of the junction left unmatched.

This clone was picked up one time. CDR3 loop: CASSESGRGQPQHF. The CDR3, as DNA: TGTGCCAGCAGTGAGTCCGGGCGGGGGCAGCCCCAGCATTTT. The chain has TRBV2 and TRBJ1-5; TRBD1 is a possible D gene (5 bases). Looked up from germline, CDR1 is SNHLY and CDR2 is FYNNEI. V lost 3 bases and J 7 bases, leaving 13 bases between the germline ends. The CDR3 length is 14 residues.

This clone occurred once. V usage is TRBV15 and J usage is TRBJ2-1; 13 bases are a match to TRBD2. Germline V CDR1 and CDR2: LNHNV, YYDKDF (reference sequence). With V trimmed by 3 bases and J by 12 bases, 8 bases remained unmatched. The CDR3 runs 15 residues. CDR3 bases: TGTGCCACCAGCAGCGGATTGGGACTAGCGGGACGGCAGTTCTTC. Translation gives CATSSGLGLAGRQFF.

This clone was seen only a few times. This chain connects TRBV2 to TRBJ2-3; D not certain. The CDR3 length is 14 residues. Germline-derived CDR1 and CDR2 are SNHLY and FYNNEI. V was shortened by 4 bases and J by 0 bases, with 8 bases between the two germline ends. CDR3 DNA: TGTGCCAGCAGTGGGCTCTCTAGCACAGATACGCAGTATTTT. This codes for CASSGLSSTDTQYF.

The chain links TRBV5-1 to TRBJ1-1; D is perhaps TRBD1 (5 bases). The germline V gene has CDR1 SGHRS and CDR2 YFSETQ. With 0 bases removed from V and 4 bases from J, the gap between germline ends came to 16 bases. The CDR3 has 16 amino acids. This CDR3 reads CASSLVGPAVGTEAFF. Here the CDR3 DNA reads TGCGCCAGCAGCTTGGTGGGGCCCGCCGTCGGCACTGAAGCTTTCTTT.

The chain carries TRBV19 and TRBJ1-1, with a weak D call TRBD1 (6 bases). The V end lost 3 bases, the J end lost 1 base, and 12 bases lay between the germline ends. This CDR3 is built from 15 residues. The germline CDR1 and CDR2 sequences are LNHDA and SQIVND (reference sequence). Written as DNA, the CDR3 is TGTGCCAGTAGTATGTCCGCCAGGGGGAACACTGAAGCTTTCTTT. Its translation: CASSMSARGNTEAFF.

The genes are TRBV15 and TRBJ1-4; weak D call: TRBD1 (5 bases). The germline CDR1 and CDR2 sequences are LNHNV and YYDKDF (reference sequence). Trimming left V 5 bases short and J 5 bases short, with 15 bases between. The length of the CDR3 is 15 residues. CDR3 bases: TGTGCCACCAGCGGGGGAGCGGGGCCCAATGAAAAACTGTTTTTT. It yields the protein CATSGGAGPNEKLFF.

CDR3 nucleotides: TGTGCCAGCACCCCGGACTCTTTATATGGCTACACCTTC. Its protein is CASTPDSLYGYTF. The chain combines TRBV7-2 with TRBJ1-2; D unresolved. Germline V CDR1 and CDR2: SGHTA, FQGNSA. This CDR3 comprises 13 residues. Trimming took 7 bases from V and 5 from J, leaving 14 bases between them.

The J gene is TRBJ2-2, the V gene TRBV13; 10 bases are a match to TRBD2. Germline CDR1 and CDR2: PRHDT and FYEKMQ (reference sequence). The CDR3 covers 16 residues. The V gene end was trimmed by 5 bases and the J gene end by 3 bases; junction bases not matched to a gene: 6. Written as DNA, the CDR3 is TGTGCCAGCAGCCTCGTTAGCGGGAGGTACACCGGGGAGCTGTTTTTT. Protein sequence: CASSLVSGRYTGELFF.

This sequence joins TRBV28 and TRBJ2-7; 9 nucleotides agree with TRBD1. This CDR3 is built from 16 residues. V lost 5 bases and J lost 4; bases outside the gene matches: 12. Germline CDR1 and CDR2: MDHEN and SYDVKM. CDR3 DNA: TGTGCCAGCAGTCTACCTACAGGGGGCGTAGGGTACGAGCAGTACTTC. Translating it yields CASSLPTGGVGYEQYF.